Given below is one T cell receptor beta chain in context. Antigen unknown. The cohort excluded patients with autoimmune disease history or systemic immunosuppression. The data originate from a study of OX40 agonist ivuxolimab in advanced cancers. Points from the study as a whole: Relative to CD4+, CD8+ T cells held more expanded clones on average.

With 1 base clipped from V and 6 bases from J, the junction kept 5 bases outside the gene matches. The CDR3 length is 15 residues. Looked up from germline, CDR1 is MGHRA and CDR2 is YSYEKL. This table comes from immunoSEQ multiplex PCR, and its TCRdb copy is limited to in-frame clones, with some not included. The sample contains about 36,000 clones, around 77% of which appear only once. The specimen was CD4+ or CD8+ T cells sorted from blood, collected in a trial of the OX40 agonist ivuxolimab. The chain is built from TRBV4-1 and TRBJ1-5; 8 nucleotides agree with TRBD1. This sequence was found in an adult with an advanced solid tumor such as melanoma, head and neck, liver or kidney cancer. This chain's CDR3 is CASSQVSGGGQPQHF. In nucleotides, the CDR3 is TGCGCCAGCAGCCAAGTTTCAGGGGGCGGTCAGCCCCAGCATTTT.